The clone carrying this T cell receptor (beta chain) was seen a handful of times. What it recognizes is unknown. The sample is drawn from a study of CD8 T cell repertoires and HIV-1 epitope variants. Overall study: Controls were a CMV, EBV and flu peptide pool, Ebola AY9 negative control, and no-peptide well. An uncultured baseline aliquot held 1M T cells. Whole-study findings and limits: The assay identified only TCR beta chains of antigen-proliferating T cells.

CDR1 is MDHEN, CDR2 SYDVKM, per germline. J lost 8 bases, V lost 2 bases, and 17 bases had no gene match. The length of the CDR3 is 17 residues. Sequenced by immunoSEQ multiplex PCR; TCRdb stores in-frame clones only, minus some. This repertoire shows some 4,500 clones, roughly 66% found once; its top ten account for 43%. The chain is built from TRBV28 and TRBJ1-1; 7 bases map to TRBD1. This clonotype was obtained from a male donor with HIV. The specimen was cultured CD8+ T cells derived from PBMCs. The CDR3 DNA follows: TGTGCCAGCAGTTTAGACAGGGACCTGTCCTTTGCCAGGGAAGCTTTCTTT. Its translation is CASSLDRDLSFAREAFF.